Following are 17 T cell receptor beta chains from one sample sequenced in a study of T cells in Graves' hyperthyroidism and ophthalmopathy. TCR beta CDR3 sequences were amplified from RNA transcripts. Initially, a first-round RT-PCR of the TCR CDR3 employed the HTBI primer set. TCRdb called the multiplex PCR reads again in MiXCR, with one record for every CDR3 protein. The data contain more than 500,000 distinct CDR3 sequences, over 45% of them seen just once; the ten biggest clones take up about two fifths. The sample taken for sequencing was peripheral blood or thyroid tissue (not recorded which). The source of these receptors is an adult woman with Graves' disease, either hyperthyroidism or ophthalmopathy (not recorded which).

About this clonotype itself: This could be a read error, since a much larger clone is one nucleotide away. V is TRBV5-1 and J is TRBJ2-5; possibly TRBD1 for D (6 bases). The CDR3 runs to 14 residues. CDR1 and CDR2 (germline): SGHRS, YFSETQ. CDR3 DNA: TGCGCCAGCAGCTCCTGGGACATTCAAGAGGCCCAGTACTTC. Translating gives CASSSWDIQEAQYF.

This clonotype was seen a handful of times. The chain links TRBV9 to TRBJ1-1; D is ambiguous. Per germline, CDR1 SGDLS and CDR2 YYNGEE. The length of the CDR3 is 14 residues. V lost 0 bases, J lost 1 base, and 7 bases lay in between. The CDR3 here is CASSVGHSNTEAFF. The CDR3 nucleotides read TGTGCCAGCAGCGTAGGGCACTCGAACACTGAAGCTTTCTTT.

The chain uses TRBV4-2 and TRBJ1-2; a weak D match, TRBD1 (5 bases). Per the germline V gene, CDR1 is LGHNA and CDR2 is YNFKEQ. The CDR3 runs to 14 residues. Trimming removed 4 bases from V and 3 bases from J, with 12 bases in between. The CDR3 here is CASSPGDGYYGYTF. In DNA, the CDR3 is TGTGCCAGCAGCCCTGGGGACGGGTACTATGGCTACACCTTC.

The CDR3 loop reads CSVEGGLAGVGETQYF. The CDR3 DNA is TGCAGCGTTGAAGGGGGACTAGCGGGAGTTGGGGAGACCCAGTACTTC. This chain uses TRBV29-1 with TRBJ2-5; 14 bases are a match to TRBD2. V was clipped by 1 base and J by 5 bases; unmatched bases: 6. The CDR3 is 16 residues long. Germline V gives CDR1 SQVTM, CDR2 ANQGSEA. The variable domain in full, with the rest retrieved from reference TRBV29-1 and TRBJ2-5, is SAVISQKPSRDICQRGTSLTIQCQVDSQVTMMFWYRQQPGQSLTLIATANQGSEATYESGFVIDKFPISRPNLTFSTLTVSNMSPEDSSIYLCSVEGGLAGVGETQYFGPGTRLLVL.

The gene calls are TRBV9 and TRBJ1-4, with a possible D match to TRBD1 (6 bases). Germline V gene lookup returns CDR1 SGDLS and CDR2 YYNGEE. The CDR3 has 14 amino acids. V gave up 0 bases and J gave up 5 bases, with 8 bases separating them. For the CDR3, the DNA is TGTGCCAGCAGCGTAGGACAGGTGAATGAAAAACTGTTTTTT. As protein: CASSVGQVNEKLFF.

Ten or more counts support this clonotype. The CDR3 sequence: CSARPRTGQYEQYF. CDR3 bases: TGCAGTGCTAGACCCCGGACAGGGCAATACGAGCAGTACTTC. The chain has TRBV20-1 and TRBJ2-7; 8 nucleotides line up with TRBD1. Germline V gene lookup returns CDR1 DFQATT and CDR2 SNEGSKA (reference sequence). CDR3 size: 14 residues. With V trimmed by 2 bases and J by 4 bases, 7 bases remained unmatched.

The chain couples TRBV7-9 to TRBJ2-2; D tentatively fits TRBD1 or TRBD2 (5 bases each). CDR1 is SEHNR and CDR2 is FQNEAQ in the germline V gene (reference sequence). V was trimmed by 4 bases and J by 7 bases, leaving 16 bases between them. The CDR3 is made up of 15 amino acids. The CDR3 sequence: CASSSRDPGGGELFF. Here the CDR3 DNA reads TGTGCCAGCAGCTCCCGGGACCCGGGCGGCGGGGAGCTGTTTTTT.

V is TRBV11-1 and J is TRBJ2-5, with 7 nucleotides matching TRBD1. Germline V gene lookup returns CDR1 SGHAT and CDR2 FQDESV (reference sequence). V was clipped by 4 bases and J by 5 bases; unmatched bases: 10. This CDR3 has 15 amino acids. The DNA for the CDR3 is TGTGCCAGCAGCTCCCGGGACAGTCTTTTGGAGACCCAGTACTTC. This sequence encodes CASSSRDSLLETQYF.

At least ten counts were recorded for this clonotype. This chain uses TRBV29-1 with TRBJ2-6; D possibly corresponds to TRBD1 (6 bases). This CDR3 is built from 13 residues. Deletions cut 7 bases from V and 3 bases from J, with 10 bases between. Germline CDR1 is SQVTM and CDR2 is ANQGSEA. CDR3 sequence: CSASGVGANVLTF. DNA of the CDR3: TGCAGCGCGTCAGGGGTTGGGGCCAACGTCCTGACTTTC.

This clonotype was seen only a few times. V and J are TRBV5-1 and TRBJ1-2, with D tentatively TRBD1 (6 bases). Trimming took off 6 bases at V and 3 bases at J, with 15 bases between the two ends. Germline V gene sequence: CDR1 SGHRS, CDR2 YFSETQ. This CDR3 has 14 residues. CDR3 protein: CASKPLDRYYGYTF. For the CDR3, the DNA is TGCGCCAGCAAACCTTTGGACAGATACTATGGCTACACCTTC.

The chain joins TRBV25-1 to TRBJ2-7; 7 bases align to TRBD1. The CDR3 is 13 amino acids. Trimming removed 8 bases from V and 6 bases from J; junction bases left unmatched: 10. Germline CDR1 reads MGHDK; CDR2 reads SYGVNS. The CDR3 sequence is CASGPPDRAEQYF. CDR3 DNA sequence: TGTGCCAGCGGACCCCCCGACAGGGCCGAGCAGTACTTC.

This CDR3 reads CASSSTGGQNEKLFF. The CDR3 nucleotides read TGCGCCAGCAGCTCCACAGGGGGCCAAAATGAAAAACTGTTTTTT. The rearrangement uses TRBV5-1 and TRBJ1-4; 9 bases line up with TRBD1. From germline, CDR1 is SGHRS and CDR2 YFSETQ. The CDR3 extends over 15 amino acids. The V gene end was trimmed by 3 bases and the J gene end by 5 bases; junction bases not matched to a gene: 5.

This clonotype showed up just once. The chain employs TRBV7-9 and TRBJ2-7; 11 bases agree with TRBD1. The germline V gene encodes CDR1 SEHNR and CDR2 FQNEAQ (reference sequence). Unmatched junction bases numbered 11, after V lost 4 bases and J lost 0 bases. This CDR3 has 18 amino acids. The CDR3 DNA reads as TGTGCCAGCAGCTCCAGTCCCGGGACAGGGGGTAGCTCCTACGAGCAGTACTTC. Translating gives CASSSSPGTGGSSYEQYF.

Concerning this clonotype: This sequence may be a read error, since a much larger clone differs from it by one base. This chain joins TRBV10-3 and TRBJ2-7, with 7 bases aligning to TRBD2. With V trimmed by 10 bases and J by 4 bases, 13 bases remained unmatched. The germline gives CDR1 ENHRY, CDR2 SYGVKD. The CDR3 length is 14 residues. CDR3 amino acids: CATRLSGTGYEQYF. The CDR3, as DNA: TGTGCCACCAGGCTAAGCGGGACTGGTTACGAGCAGTACTTC.

CDR3 in amino acids: CATSDSGSNYGYTF. CDR3 bases: TGTGCCACCAGTGATTCCGGGAGCAACTATGGCTACACCTTC. The chain recombines TRBV24-1 with TRBJ1-2; D uncertain. This CDR3 comprises 14 residues. The V and J ends lost 2 bases and 2 bases respectively, with 8 bases between them. Germline-derived CDR1 and CDR2 are KGHDR and SFDVKD.

CDR3 sequence (DNA): TGTGCCAGCAGCGTAGCTTCAGGGGGGGTGGAGACCCAGTACTTC. Translation gives CASSVASGGVETQYF. This chain connects TRBV9 to TRBJ2-5; D is possibly TRBD1 or TRBD2 (7 bases each). V was cut by 0 bases and J by 5 bases, with 14 bases left in between. This CDR3 spans 15 amino acids. Germline CDR1 reads SGDLS; CDR2 reads YYNGEE.

The rearrangement links TRBV20-1 to TRBJ2-2, with TRBD2 matching over 12 bases. The CDR3 covers 16 residues. Germline V gene sequence: CDR1 DFQATT, CDR2 SNEGSKA (reference sequence). V lost 6 bases and J lost 4; bases outside the gene matches: 9. CDR3 in amino acids: CSAGPTSGRITGELFF. As DNA, the CDR3 is TGCAGTGCCGGGCCAACTAGCGGGAGGATCACCGGGGAGCTGTTTTTT.